This T cell receptor (beta chain) came from a study of T cell changes during pregnancy in multiple sclerosis (dated by TCRdb to about 2019). Broadly, across the study: In women with multiple sclerosis, the researchers looked at how the T cell repertoire shifted as pregnancy progressed.

After removal of 6 bases from V and 6 bases from J, the junction retains 10 bases not matched to a gene. The CDR3, from cysteine to phenylalanine, totals 15 residues. Only CDR3 DNA remains: 45 bases, in frame from the first base. CDR1 and CDR2 are read off the germline V gene (reference sequence) as SEHNR and FQNEAQ. Library preparation used the immunoSEQ multiplex PCR assay. TCRdb retrieved this table from immuneACCESS and kept in-frame rearrangements only. Not all clones are present; in checked studies, unresolved V genes account for under half, and no reason is known for the remainder. The sample profile shows 50,000 or so clones; about 90% of them were found once. The leading ten clones occupy about 0.6% of the sample. As regards this clone: The target of this receptor is not known. No qualities accompany the bases; no much larger clone lies one base away.

The receptor comes from a female donor with multiple sclerosis, enrolled in a pregnancy study. This material consisted of CD4+ T cells from peripheral blood mononuclear cells, taken after pregnancy. The rearrangement combines TRBV7-9 with TRBJ2-2, with 7 bases in between that match TRBD2. CDR3 reads: CASRTSGTIAGELFF. The nucleotide sequence reads as follows: TGTGCCAGCAGGACATCCGGGACTATAGCCGGGGAGCTGTTTTTT.